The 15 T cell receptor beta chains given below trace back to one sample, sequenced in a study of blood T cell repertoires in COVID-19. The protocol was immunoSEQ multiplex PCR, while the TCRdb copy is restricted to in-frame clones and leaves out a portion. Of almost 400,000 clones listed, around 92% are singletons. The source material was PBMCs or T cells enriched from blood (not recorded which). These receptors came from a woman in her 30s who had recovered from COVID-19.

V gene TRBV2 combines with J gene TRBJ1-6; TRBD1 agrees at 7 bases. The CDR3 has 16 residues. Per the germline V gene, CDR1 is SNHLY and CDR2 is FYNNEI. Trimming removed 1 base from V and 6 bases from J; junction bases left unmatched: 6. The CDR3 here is CASSEVVGTANSPLHF. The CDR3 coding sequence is TGTGCCAGCAGTGAAGTTGTGGGGACAGCTAATTCACCCCTCCACTTT.

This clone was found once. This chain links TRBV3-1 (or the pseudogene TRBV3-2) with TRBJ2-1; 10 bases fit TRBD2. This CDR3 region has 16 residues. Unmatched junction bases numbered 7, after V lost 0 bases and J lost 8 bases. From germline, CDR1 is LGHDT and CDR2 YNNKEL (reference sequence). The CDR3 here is CASSQDSTSGTYEQFF. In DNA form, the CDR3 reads TGTGCCAGCAGCCAAGACTCCACTAGCGGGACTTATGAGCAGTTCTTC.

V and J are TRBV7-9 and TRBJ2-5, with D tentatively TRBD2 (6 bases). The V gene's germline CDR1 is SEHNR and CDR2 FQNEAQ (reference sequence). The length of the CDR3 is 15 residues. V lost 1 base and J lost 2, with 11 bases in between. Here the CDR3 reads CASSLGRGFQETQYF. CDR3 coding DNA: TGTGCCAGCAGCTTAGGGCGGGGATTTCAAGAGACCCAGTACTTC.

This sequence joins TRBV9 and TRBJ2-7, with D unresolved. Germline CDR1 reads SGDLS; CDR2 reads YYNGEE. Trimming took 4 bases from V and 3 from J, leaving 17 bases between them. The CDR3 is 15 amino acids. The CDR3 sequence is CASSFFSVLHYEQYF. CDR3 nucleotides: TGTGCCAGCAGCTTTTTTTCGGTTCTGCACTACGAGCAGTACTTC.

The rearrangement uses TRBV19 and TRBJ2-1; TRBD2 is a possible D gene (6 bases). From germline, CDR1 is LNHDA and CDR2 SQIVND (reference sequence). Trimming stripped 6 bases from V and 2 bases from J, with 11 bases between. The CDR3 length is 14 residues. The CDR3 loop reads CASRNSGPYNEQFF. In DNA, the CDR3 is TGTGCCAGTAGAAATAGCGGCCCCTACAATGAGCAGTTCTTC.

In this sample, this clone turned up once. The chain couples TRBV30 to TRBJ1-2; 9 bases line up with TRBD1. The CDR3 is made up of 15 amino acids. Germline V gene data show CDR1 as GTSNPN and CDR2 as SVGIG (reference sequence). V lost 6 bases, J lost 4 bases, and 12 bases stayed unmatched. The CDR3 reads CACTIRDRVTYGYTF. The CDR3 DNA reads TGTGCCTGTACGATCCGGGACAGGGTGACCTATGGCTACACCTTC.

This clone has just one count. CDR3 residues: CASSPGQVAGNTIYF. CDR3 nucleotide sequence: TGTGCCAGCAGTCCAGGACAAGTAGCCGGAAACACCATATATTTT. This chain connects TRBV6-5 to TRBJ1-3, with a weak D call TRBD1 (5 bases). V lost 5 bases to trimming and J lost 4 bases, with 15 bases between them. The germline CDR1 and CDR2 sequences are MNHEY and SVGAGI. The length of the CDR3 is 15 residues.

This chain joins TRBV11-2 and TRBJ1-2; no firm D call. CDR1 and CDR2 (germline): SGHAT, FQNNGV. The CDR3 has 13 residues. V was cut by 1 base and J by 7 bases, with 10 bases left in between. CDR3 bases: TGTGCCAGCAGCTTAGGTGCTAGGATTGGCTACACCTTC. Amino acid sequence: CASSLGARIGYTF.

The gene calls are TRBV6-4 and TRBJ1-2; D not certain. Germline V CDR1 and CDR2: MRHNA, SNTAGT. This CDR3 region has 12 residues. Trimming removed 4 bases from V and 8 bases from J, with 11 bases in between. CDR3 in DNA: TGTGCCAGCAGTGTTAATTCCGGGGGCTACACCTTC. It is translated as CASSVNSGGYTF.

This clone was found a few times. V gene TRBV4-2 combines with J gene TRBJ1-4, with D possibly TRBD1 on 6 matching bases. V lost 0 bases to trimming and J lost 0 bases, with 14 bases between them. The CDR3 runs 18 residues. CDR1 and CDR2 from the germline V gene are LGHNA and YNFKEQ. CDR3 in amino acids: CASSQEGRGFTTNEKLFF. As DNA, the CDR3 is TGTGCCAGCAGCCAAGAAGGCAGGGGTTTTACAACTAATGAAAAACTGTTTTTT.

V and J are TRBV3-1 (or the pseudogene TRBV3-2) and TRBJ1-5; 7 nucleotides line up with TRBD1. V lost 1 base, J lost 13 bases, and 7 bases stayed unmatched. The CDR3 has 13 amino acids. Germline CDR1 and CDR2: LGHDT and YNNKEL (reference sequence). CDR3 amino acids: CASSQVADREQHF. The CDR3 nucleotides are TGTGCCAGCAGCCAAGTGGCCGACAGGGAGCAGCATTTT.

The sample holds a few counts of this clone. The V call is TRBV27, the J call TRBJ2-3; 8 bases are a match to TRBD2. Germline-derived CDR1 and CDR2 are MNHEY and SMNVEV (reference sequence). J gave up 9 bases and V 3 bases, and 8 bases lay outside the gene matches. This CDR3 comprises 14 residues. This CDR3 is CASSFGASGPTQYF. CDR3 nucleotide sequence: TGTGCCAGCAGTTTCGGGGCTAGCGGGCCGACGCAGTATTTT.

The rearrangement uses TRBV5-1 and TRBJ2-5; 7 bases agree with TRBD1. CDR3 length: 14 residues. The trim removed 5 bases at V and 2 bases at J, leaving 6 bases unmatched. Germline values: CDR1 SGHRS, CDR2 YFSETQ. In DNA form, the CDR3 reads TGCGCCAGCAGAATGGGACAGTTACAAGAGACCCAGTACTTC. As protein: CASRMGQLQETQYF.

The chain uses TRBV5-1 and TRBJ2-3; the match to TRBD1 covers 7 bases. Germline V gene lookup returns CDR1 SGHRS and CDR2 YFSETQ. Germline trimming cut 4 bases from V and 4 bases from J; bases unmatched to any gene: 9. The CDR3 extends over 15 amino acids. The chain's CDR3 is CASSSTTGTADTQYF. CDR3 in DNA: TGCGCCAGCAGCAGCACGACAGGGACGGCAGATACGCAGTATTTT.

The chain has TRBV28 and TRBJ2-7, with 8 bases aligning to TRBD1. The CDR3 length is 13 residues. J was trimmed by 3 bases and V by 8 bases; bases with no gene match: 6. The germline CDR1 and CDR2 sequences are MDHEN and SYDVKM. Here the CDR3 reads CASQRQGSYEQYF. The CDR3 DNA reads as TGTGCCAGCCAACGACAGGGGAGCTACGAGCAGTACTTC. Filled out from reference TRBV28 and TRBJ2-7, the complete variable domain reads DVKVTQSSRYLVKRTGEKVFLECVQDMDHENMFWYRQDPGLGLRLIYFSYDVKMKEKGDIPEGYSVSREKKERFSLILESASTNQTSMYLCASQRQGSYEQYFGPGTRLTVT.